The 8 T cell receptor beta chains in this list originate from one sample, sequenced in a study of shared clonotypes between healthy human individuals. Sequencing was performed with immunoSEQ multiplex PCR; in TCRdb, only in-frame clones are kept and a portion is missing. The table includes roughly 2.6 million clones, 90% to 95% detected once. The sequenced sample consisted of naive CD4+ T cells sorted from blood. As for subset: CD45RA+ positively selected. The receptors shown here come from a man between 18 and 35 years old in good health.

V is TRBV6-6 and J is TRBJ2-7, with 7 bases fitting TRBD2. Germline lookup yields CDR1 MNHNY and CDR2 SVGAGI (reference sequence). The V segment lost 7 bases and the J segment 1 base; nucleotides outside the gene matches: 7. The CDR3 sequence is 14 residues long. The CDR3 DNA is TGTGCCAGCAAGGCGGGAGAGGGGTCCTACGAGCAGTACTTC. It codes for CASKAGEGSYEQYF.

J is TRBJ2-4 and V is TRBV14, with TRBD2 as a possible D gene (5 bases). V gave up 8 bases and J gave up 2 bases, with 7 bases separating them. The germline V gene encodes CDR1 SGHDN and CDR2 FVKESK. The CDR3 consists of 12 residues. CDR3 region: CASRGSKNIQYF. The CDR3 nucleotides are TGTGCCAGCCGAGGGTCCAAAAACATTCAGTACTTC.

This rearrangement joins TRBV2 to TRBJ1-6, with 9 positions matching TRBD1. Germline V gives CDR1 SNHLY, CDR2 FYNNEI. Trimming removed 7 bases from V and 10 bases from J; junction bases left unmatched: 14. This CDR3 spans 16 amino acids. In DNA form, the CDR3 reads TGTGCCAGCACTGGGACAGGGTCGGCCTTGGCGTCACCCCTCCACTTT. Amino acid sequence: CASTGTGSALASPLHF.

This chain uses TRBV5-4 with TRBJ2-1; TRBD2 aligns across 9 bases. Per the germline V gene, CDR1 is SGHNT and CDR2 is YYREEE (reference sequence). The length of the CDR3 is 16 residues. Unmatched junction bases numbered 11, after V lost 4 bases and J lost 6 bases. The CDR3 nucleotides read TGTGCCAGCAGCGATAGCGGGAGAGCATTGGTCAATGAGCAGTTCTTC. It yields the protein CASSDSGRALVNEQFF. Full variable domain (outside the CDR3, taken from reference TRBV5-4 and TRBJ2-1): ETGVTQSPTHLIKTRGQQVTLRCSSQSGHNTVSWYQQALGQGPQFIFQYYREEENGRGNFPPRFSGLQFPNYSSELNVNALELDDSALYLCASSDSGRALVNEQFFGPGTRLTVL.

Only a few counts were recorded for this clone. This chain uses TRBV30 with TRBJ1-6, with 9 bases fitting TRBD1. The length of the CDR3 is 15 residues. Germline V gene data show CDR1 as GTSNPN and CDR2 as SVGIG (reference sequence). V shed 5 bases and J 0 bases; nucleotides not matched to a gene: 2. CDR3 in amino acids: CAWGTGSSYNSPLHF. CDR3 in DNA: TGTGCCTGGGGGACAGGGAGCTCCTATAATTCACCCCTCCACTTT.

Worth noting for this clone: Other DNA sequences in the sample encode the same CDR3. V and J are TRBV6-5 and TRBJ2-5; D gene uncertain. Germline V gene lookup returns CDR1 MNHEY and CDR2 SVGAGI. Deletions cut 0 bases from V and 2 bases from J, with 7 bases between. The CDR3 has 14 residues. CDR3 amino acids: CASSYSALQETQYF. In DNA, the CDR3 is TGTGCCAGCAGTTACTCGGCCCTACAAGAGACCCAGTACTTC.

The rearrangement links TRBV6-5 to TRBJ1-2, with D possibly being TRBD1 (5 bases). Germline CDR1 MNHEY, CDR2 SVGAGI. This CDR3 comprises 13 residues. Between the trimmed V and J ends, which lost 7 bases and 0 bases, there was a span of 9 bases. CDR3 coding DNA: TGTGCCAGCATCCGGGGCCCTAACTATGGCTACACCTTC. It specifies CASIRGPNYGYTF.

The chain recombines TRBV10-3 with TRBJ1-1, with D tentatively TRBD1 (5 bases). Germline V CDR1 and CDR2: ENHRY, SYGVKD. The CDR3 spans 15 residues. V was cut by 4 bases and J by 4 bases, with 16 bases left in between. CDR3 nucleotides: TGTGCCATCAGTGCTGGAGGGGTAGGATTCACTGAAGCTTTCTTT. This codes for CAISAGGVGFTEAFF.